Below are 20 T cell receptor beta chains sequenced from a single sample in a study of blood T cell repertoires in COVID-19. Assay used: immunoSEQ multiplex PCR; TCRdb lists only in-frame clones, some missing. The sample lists some 200,000 clones, 82% occurring once. Sequencing was done on a sample of peripheral blood. The receptors derive from a woman between 65 and 79 years old with COVID-19, enrolled during active disease.

The V gene is TRBV24-1, the J gene TRBJ2-7; 11 nucleotides agree with TRBD2. Trimming at V came to 7 bases and at J to 0 bases, leaving 4 bases not matched to a gene. CDR1 and CDR2 from the germline V gene are KGHDR and SFDVKD. The CDR3 consists of 15 residues. CDR3 loop: CATSSSGRNSYEQYF. The DNA of the CDR3 is TGTGCCACCAGCTCTAGCGGGAGGAACTCCTACGAGCAGTACTTC.

This chain links TRBV3-1 (or the pseudogene TRBV3-2) with TRBJ2-1; no clear D. V gave up 4 bases and J gave up 1 base, with 8 bases separating them. The germline V gene encodes CDR1 LGHDT and CDR2 YNNKEL (reference sequence). CDR3 length equals 14 residues. The chain's CDR3 is CASSPSISYNEQFF. CDR3 DNA sequence: TGTGCCAGCAGCCCTAGTATTTCCTACAATGAGCAGTTCTTC.

The V and J genes are TRBV5-4 and TRBJ2-3; weak D call: TRBD1 (6 bases). V dropped 0 bases and J dropped 6 bases, with 11 bases sitting between them. The CDR3 spans 14 residues. CDR1 is SGHNT and CDR2 is YYREEE in the germline V gene (reference sequence). The CDR3, as DNA: TGTGCCAGCAGCTTGGGGACAGTTAAGGATACGCAGTATTTT. The encoded protein is CASSLGTVKDTQYF. The full variable domain, completed using reference TRBV5-4 and TRBJ2-3, is ETGVTQSPTHLIKTRGQQVTLRCSSQSGHNTVSWYQQALGQGPQFIFQYYREEENGRGNFPPRFSGLQFPNYSSELNVNALELDDSALYLCASSLGTVKDTQYFGPGTRLTVL.

This chain connects TRBV25-1 to TRBJ2-7, with 7 bases lining up with TRBD1. Germline V gene data show CDR1 as MGHDK and CDR2 as SYGVNS. V was pared by 8 bases and J by 3 bases, with 7 bases of the junction left unmatched. The CDR3 is 13 residues long. The CDR3 region is CASRPGTVYEQYF. In DNA, the CDR3 is TGTGCCAGCCGCCCCGGGACAGTCTACGAGCAGTACTTC.

This chain uses TRBV5-6 with TRBJ1-1, with D unresolved. The V and J ends lost 1 base and 5 bases respectively, with 6 bases between them. The germline V gene has CDR1 SGHDT and CDR2 YYEEEE. The length of the CDR3 is 12 residues. In DNA form, the CDR3 reads TGTGCCAGCAGCTTGACGAGGACTGAAGCTTTCTTT. The encoded protein is CASSLTRTEAFF.

This chain's CDR3 is CAWALDSSGNTIYF. CDR3 sequence (DNA): TGTGCCTGGGCCCTAGACAGCTCTGGAAACACCATATATTTT. This chain joins TRBV30 and TRBJ1-3; the D gene is possibly TRBD1 (5 bases). This CDR3 comprises 14 residues. CDR1 is GTSNPN, CDR2 SVGIG, per germline (reference sequence). The ends were cut back, 5 bases at V and 0 bases at J, with 11 bases in the middle.

This sequence joins TRBV2 and TRBJ1-1, with D possibly being TRBD1 (6 bases). Trimming stripped 4 bases from V and 11 bases from J, with 14 bases between. From germline, CDR1 is SNHLY and CDR2 FYNNEI. This CDR3 is built from 12 residues. The CDR3 DNA is TGTGCCAGCAGTGGTGGGGGCCGGGCGGCTTTCTTT. It codes for CASSGGGRAAFF.

This chain joins TRBV6-2 or TRBV6-3 and TRBJ2-1, with 8 positions matching TRBD2. From germline, CDR1 is MNHEY and CDR2 SVGEGT. V lost 0 bases and J lost 6; bases outside the gene matches: 4. The CDR3 length is 15 residues. Here the CDR3 DNA reads TGTGCCAGCAGTTACTCCGGGACTAGGCTCAATGAGCAGTTCTTC. Its protein product is CASSYSGTRLNEQFF.

The chain joins TRBV5-1 to TRBJ2-7; no definite D call. The CDR3 extends over 15 amino acids. V shed 2 bases and J shed 1 base, with 13 bases lying between them. Germline loops: CDR1 SGHRS, CDR2 YFSETQ. The CDR3 is CASSFQPTSSYEQYF. CDR3 sequence (DNA): TGCGCCAGCAGCTTTCAACCGACAAGTTCCTACGAGCAGTACTTC.

The chain employs TRBV19 and TRBJ1-5; tentative D call: TRBD1 (5 bases). The CDR3 length is 17 residues. The germline CDR1 and CDR2 sequences are LNHDA and SQIVND (reference sequence). Trimming removed 3 bases from V and 0 bases from J, with 15 bases in between. CDR3 amino acids: CASSIVLLGVSNQPQHF. The DNA for the CDR3 is TGTGCCAGTAGTATCGTCCTGTTAGGGGTTAGCAATCAGCCCCAGCATTTT.

The rearrangement uses TRBV19 and TRBJ2-7; no clear D. Trimming removed 3 bases at V and 4 bases at J, with 16 bases between. Germline CDR1 and CDR2: LNHDA and SQIVND (reference sequence). This CDR3 is built from 15 residues. The CDR3 DNA follows: TGTGCCAGTAGTATCCCCCCGCGATCGTTATACGAGCAGTACTTC. Translated, it gives CASSIPPRSLYEQYF.

This clone was found once. The genes are TRBV6-5 and TRBJ1-2; TRBD1 matches at 9 bases. V gave up 9 bases and J gave up 5 bases; unmatched junction bases: 13. CDR3 length: 15 amino acids. CDR1 and CDR2 (germline): MNHEY, SVGAGI. The CDR3 region has the DNA TGTGCCAGTCTAGAACCGGGACAGGGACAATATGGCTACACCTTC. It codes for CASLEPGQGQYGYTF.

This clone was observed a single time. The chain is built from TRBV28 and TRBJ2-2; D is uncertain. This CDR3 comprises 16 residues. The V and J ends lost 4 bases and 1 base respectively, with 13 bases between them. Germline V gene lookup returns CDR1 MDHEN and CDR2 SYDVKM. The DNA for the CDR3 is TGTGCCAGCAGTTACATTCACTCAGGGAACACCGGGGAGCTGTTTTTT. Residues: CASSYIHSGNTGELFF.

This rearrangement joins TRBV7-3 to TRBJ2-1; the D gene is possibly TRBD1 (6 bases). Germline values: CDR1 SGHTA, CDR2 FQGTGA. The ends were cut back, 3 bases at V and 3 bases at J, with 12 bases in the middle. The CDR3 length is 15 residues. CDR3 amino acids: CASSLQGRSYNEQFF. The DNA for the CDR3 is TGTGCCAGCAGCTTGCAGGGGAGAAGCTACAATGAGCAGTTCTTC.

CDR3 bases: TGTGCCAGCAGTTTGGGCTTAGTCCAGCCCCAGCATTTT. Its translation: CASSLGLVQPQHF. This chain joins TRBV28 and TRBJ1-5; no reliable D call. V was clipped by 3 bases and J by 7 bases, with 10 bases between them. Looked up from germline, CDR1 is MDHEN and CDR2 is SYDVKM. The CDR3 spans 13 residues.

V and J are TRBV18 and TRBJ1-2; D is perhaps TRBD1 (5 bases). The germline gives CDR1 KGHSH, CDR2 LQKENI. This CDR3 contains 14 residues. With 3 bases removed from V and 5 bases from J, the gap between germline ends came to 13 bases. CDR3 amino acids: CASSPLDSQYGYTF. As DNA, the CDR3 is TGTGCCAGCTCACCCTTAGACAGCCAGTATGGCTACACCTTC.

The chain joins TRBV30 to TRBJ1-4; the D is unclear. The CDR3 totals 13 residues. The V and J ends lost 5 bases and 7 bases respectively, with 14 bases between them. CDR1 is GTSNPN, CDR2 SVGIG, per germline (reference sequence). The chain's CDR3 is CAWSLRVREKLFF. The CDR3 DNA is TGTGCCTGGTCCTTGAGGGTCCGTGAAAAACTGTTTTTT.

The CDR3 DNA follows: TGTGCCACCAGTGACACGGGGTCTAGCACAGATACGCAGTATTTT. Its translation: CATSDTGSSTDTQYF. This chain links TRBV24-1 with TRBJ2-3; tentatively, D is TRBD2 (5 bases). Germline V gene sequence: CDR1 KGHDR, CDR2 SFDVKD. The ends were cut back, 4 bases at V and 0 bases at J, with 10 bases in the middle. The CDR3 length is 15 residues.

Comment on this clone: Compared with germline, one end of the junction differs, possibly owing to a read error. The chain links TRBV3-1 (or the pseudogene TRBV3-2) to TRBJ2-5; D gene uncertain. CDR3 length equals 12 residues. Germline CDR1 is LGHDT and CDR2 is YNNKEL (reference sequence). CDR3 sequence (DNA): TGTGCCGGCAGCCGACTCCAAGAGACCCAGTACTTC. This translates into CAGSRLQETQYF.

CDR3 amino acids: CASSLGTSGGPLAKNIQYF. CDR3 nucleotide sequence: TGTGCCAGCAGCTTAGGGACTAGCGGGGGACCCTTAGCCAAAAACATTCAGTACTTC. This rearrangement joins TRBV7-2 to TRBJ2-4, with TRBD2 identical over 13 bases. The germline V gene has CDR1 SGHTA and CDR2 FQGNSA. Losses at the gene ends were 1 base for V and 0 bases for J; bases not matched to a gene: 6. CDR3 length: 19 amino acids.